Shown below are 29 T cell receptor beta chains from a single sample sequenced in a study of CD8 T cells in ankylosing spondylitis. Regarding the study as a whole: A motif in TCR beta, a set of seven to nine highly homologous variants, appeared characteristic of ankylosing spondylitis blood.

TCRdb itself ran the 5' RACE reads through MiXCR, one entry per CDR3 protein. The sample has around 490,000 distinct CDR3 sequences; roughly 5% are singletons. No antigen has been assigned to these receptors. The sequencing input was blood, either unsorted or a sorted T cell fraction (not recorded which). These receptors all stem from a male donor with ankylosing spondylitis.

This clonotype was counted at least ten times. The rearrangement uses TRBV5-1 and TRBJ2-7; maybe TRBD1 (6 bases). This CDR3 is 13 amino acids long. Per the germline V gene, CDR1 is SGHRS and CDR2 is YFSETQ. V was clipped by 3 bases and J by 3 bases, with 10 bases between them. The CDR3 spells CASSYRDLYEQYF. The CDR3 nucleotides are TGCGCCAGCAGCTACAGGGACCTCTACGAGCAGTACTTC.

This clonotype was seen a few times. This chain connects TRBV6-2 or TRBV6-3 to TRBJ2-1, with D tentatively TRBD2 (5 bases). The germline V and J ends were trimmed by 0 bases and 8 bases, with 17 bases remaining between them. CDR3 length: 16 residues. Germline V lookup: CDR1 MNHEY, CDR2 SVGEGT. The CDR3: CASSYSLVTARDEQFF. CDR3 coding DNA: TGTGCCAGCAGTTACTCGCTAGTAACGGCGCGGGATGAGCAGTTCTTC.

Details on this clonotype: A clone one base away is much larger, so this may be a read error. The V call is TRBV6-2 or TRBV6-3, the J call TRBJ2-7; possible D gene TRBD1, 5 bases. Between the trimmed V and J ends, which lost 2 bases and 3 bases, there was a span of 14 bases. Germline lookup yields CDR1 MNHEY and CDR2 SVGEGT. The CDR3 spans 15 residues. The CDR3 region is CASSYTEQGHYEQYF. The CDR3 DNA follows: TGTGCCAGCAGTTACACGGAGCAGGGCCACTACGAGCAGTACTTC.

V gene TRBV7-2 combines with J gene TRBJ2-5; no clear D gene. The CDR3 has 15 amino acids. The ends were cut back, 1 base at V and 5 bases at J, with 14 bases in the middle. In germline, CDR1 is SGHTA, CDR2 FQGNSA. In nucleotides, the CDR3 is TGTGCCAGCAGCTTAGAACTTATTTATGGGGAGACCCAGTACTTC. It specifies CASSLELIYGETQYF.

The sample holds a few counts of this clonotype. The chain is built from TRBV28 and TRBJ2-3; D gene unclear. The germline V gene has CDR1 MDHEN and CDR2 SYDVKM. The CDR3 is made up of 13 amino acids. V dropped 6 bases and J dropped 0 bases, with 7 bases sitting between them. The CDR3 DNA follows: TGTGCCAGCAGGCAACGGAGCACAGATACGCAGTATTTT. Translation: CASRQRSTDTQYF.

This clonotype turned up a few times. The gene calls are TRBV5-1 and TRBJ1-4, with no clear D. V dropped 2 bases and J dropped 4 bases, with 3 bases sitting between them. From germline, CDR1 is SGHRS and CDR2 YFSETQ. The CDR3 extends over 12 amino acids. The CDR3 sequence is CASSFDNEKLFF. CDR3 nucleotides: TGCGCCAGCAGCTTCGATAATGAAAAACTGTTTTTT. The variable domain in full, with the rest retrieved from reference TRBV5-1 and TRBJ1-4, is KAGVTQTPRYLIKTRGQQVTLSCSPISGHRSVSWYQQTPGQGLQFLFEYFSETQRNKGNFPGRFSGRQFSNSRSEMNVSTLELGDSALYLCASSFDNEKLFFGSGTQLSVL.

V gene TRBV25-1 combines with J gene TRBJ2-1; D is possibly TRBD1 or TRBD2 (5 bases each). The CDR3 has 14 residues. Germline CDR1 is MGHDK and CDR2 is SYGVNS. V lost 3 bases and J lost 7, with 13 bases in between. As DNA, the CDR3 is TGTGCCAGCAGTGATTCCGGGGCTTGGAATGAGCAGTTCTTC. Translation gives CASSDSGAWNEQFF.

This clonotype was found many times. This chain uses TRBV4-2 with TRBJ2-3; 9 bases line up with TRBD2. Losses at the gene ends were 5 bases for V and 5 bases for J; bases not matched to a gene: 14. Germline V gene data show CDR1 as LGHNA and CDR2 as YNFKEQ. The CDR3 contains 17 residues. The CDR3 spells CASSKRPSGVGGDTQYF. DNA of the CDR3: TGTGCCAGCAGCAAACGTCCTAGCGGGGTCGGAGGAGATACGCAGTATTTT.

The chain carries TRBV7-9 and TRBJ2-7; D uncertain. The V end lost 1 base, the J end lost 5 bases, and 9 bases lay between the germline ends. The CDR3 extends over 13 amino acids. Per germline, CDR1 SEHNR and CDR2 FQNEAQ (reference sequence). The CDR3 bases are TGTGCCAGCAGCTTAGTTGGGCAGGACGAGCAGTACTTC. This codes for CASSLVGQDEQYF.

This clonotype was counted at least ten times. This chain joins TRBV5-1 and TRBJ2-7, with 9 nucleotides matching TRBD1. The CDR3 runs 14 residues. With 7 bases clipped from V and 0 bases from J, the junction kept 5 bases outside the gene matches. Germline CDR1 and CDR2: SGHRS and YFSETQ. The CDR3: CASGLTGGSYEQYF. As DNA, the CDR3 is TGCGCCAGCGGACTGACAGGGGGCTCCTACGAGCAGTACTTC.

This clonotype was recorded many times. V is TRBV20-1 and J is TRBJ2-2; D gene uncertain. Germline CDR1 is DFQATT and CDR2 is SNEGSKA (reference sequence). The V end was cut by 7 bases, the J end by 4 bases, with 10 bases between. This CDR3 contains 12 residues. The CDR3 nucleotides are TGCAGTGGTCAGAGAGGCACCGGGGAGCTGTTTTTT. Its protein is CSGQRGTGELFF.

This clonotype was seen many times. V is TRBV29-1 and J is TRBJ2-3; D may be TRBD1 (6 bases). V lost 3 bases and J lost 4, with 11 bases in between. Germline values: CDR1 SQVTM, CDR2 ANQGSEA. The CDR3 runs 13 residues. As DNA, the CDR3 is TGCAGCGTTGATCCCAGGGGAGCAGATACGCAGTATTTT. Protein: CSVDPRGADTQYF.

This clonotype was seen many times. This sequence joins TRBV29-1 and TRBJ2-3; D may be TRBD2 (6 bases). This CDR3 is 13 amino acids long. CDR1 and CDR2 from the germline V gene are SQVTM and ANQGSEA. Trimming pared 5 bases from V and 3 bases from J, leaving 12 bases between. CDR3 DNA sequence: TGCAGCGTTAGAGCGGGCCTGACAGATACGCAGTATTTT. The encoded protein is CSVRAGLTDTQYF.

This clonotype was found many times. V and J are TRBV10-3 and TRBJ2-7, with unresolved D. The CDR3 extends over 12 amino acids. The germline V gene has CDR1 ENHRY and CDR2 SYGVKD. The germline V and J ends were trimmed by 6 bases and 4 bases, with 10 bases remaining between them. CDR3 nucleotides: TGTGCCATCAGCCCGAGCTTATACGAGCAGTACTTC. Amino acid sequence: CAISPSLYEQYF.

A few counts support this clonotype. The chain links TRBV7-6 to TRBJ2-6; no firm D call. V shed 1 base and J shed 2 bases, with 6 bases lying between them. Germline V gene data show CDR1 as SGHVS and CDR2 as FNYEAQ. CDR3 size: 15 residues. The DNA of the CDR3 is TGTGCCAGCAGCTTAGGTTTCACTGGGGCCAACGTCCTGACTTTC. Amino acids: CASSLGFTGANVLTF.

This rearrangement joins TRBV5-1 to TRBJ2-6, with D perhaps TRBD1 (5 bases). The CDR3 extends over 16 amino acids. Germline loops: CDR1 SGHRS, CDR2 YFSETQ. Trimming took 2 bases from V and 2 from J, leaving 11 bases between them. This CDR3 is CASSFGPDTGANVLTF. CDR3 DNA sequence: TGCGCCAGCAGCTTCGGTCCGGACACTGGGGCCAACGTCCTGACTTTC.

This clonotype was seen only a few times. V is TRBV6-1 and J is TRBJ2-7, with 10 bases identical to TRBD1. The CDR3 consists of 17 residues. V shed 6 bases, J shed 0 bases, and the junction held 11 bases outside the gene matches. Germline V gene lookup returns CDR1 MNHNS and CDR2 SASEGT. CDR3 in amino acids: CASSGTLGTGVSYEQYF. The CDR3 nucleotides read TGTGCCAGCAGCGGGACTCTCGGGACAGGGGTCTCCTACGAGCAGTACTTC.

This clonotype has at least ten counts. The V call is TRBV6-5, the J call TRBJ1-2, with D perhaps matching TRBD1 (5 bases). The CDR3 loop spans 14 amino acids. CDR1 is MNHEY, CDR2 SVGAGI, per germline. Trimming pared 0 bases from V and 7 bases from J, leaving 12 bases between. CDR3 sequence reads: CASSYSGLRGGYTF. The CDR3 nucleotides read TGTGCCAGCAGTTACTCGGGGCTAAGGGGTGGCTACACCTTC.

This clonotype was seen ten or more times. The V and J genes are TRBV6-1 and TRBJ1-6; D remains ambiguous. The CDR3 totals 14 residues. The V end lost 8 bases, the J end lost 6 bases, and 14 bases lay between the germline ends. In germline, CDR1 is MNHNS, CDR2 SASEGT. CDR3 residues: CASRRIRGNSPLHF. Written as DNA, the CDR3 is TGTGCCAGCCGGAGGATCCGGGGTAATTCACCCCTCCACTTT.

This clonotype was recorded at least ten times. The chain recombines TRBV5-1 with TRBJ2-3; D remains ambiguous. In germline, CDR1 is SGHRS, CDR2 YFSETQ. The CDR3 has 13 amino acids. Trimming shortened V by 2 bases and J by 4 bases, and 8 bases separated the two germline ends. CDR3 loop: CASSFQLADTQYF. For the CDR3, the DNA is TGCGCCAGCAGCTTCCAGTTGGCAGATACGCAGTATTTT.

At least ten counts were recorded for this clonotype. This chain uses TRBV12-3 or TRBV12-4 with TRBJ1-5; 7 bases line up with TRBD1. V dropped 6 bases and J dropped 1; count of bases not matched to a gene: 0. The CDR3 is 13 amino acids. The CDR3 here is CASRTGSNQPQHF. CDR3 in DNA: TGTGCCAGCAGGACAGGGAGCAATCAGCCCCAGCATTTT.

In this sample, this clonotype turned up a few times. The chain carries TRBV5-1 and TRBJ2-1; 9 bases match TRBD2. Trimming removed 0 bases from V and 4 bases from J; junction bases left unmatched: 11. This CDR3 is built from 18 residues. CDR1 is SGHRS, CDR2 YFSETQ, per germline. The CDR3 coding sequence is TGCGCCAGCAGCTTGGAGGGGCTAGCGGGAACTATTTACAATGAGCAGTTCTTC. This encodes CASSLEGLAGTIYNEQFF.

The sample holds many counts of this clonotype. The chain couples TRBV3-1 to TRBJ2-1, with D possibly being TRBD1 (6 bases). CDR1 and CDR2 from the germline V gene are LGHDT and YNNKEL (reference sequence). V dropped 2 bases and J dropped 8 bases, with 10 bases sitting between them. CDR3 length: 13 amino acids. CDR3 nucleotides: TGTGCCAGCAGCCAATACAGGGTCCATGAGCAGTTCTTC. Translated, it gives CASSQYRVHEQFF.

This clonotype was observed many times. The chain combines TRBV4-3 with TRBJ2-5; TRBD2 matches 7 bases. The V and J ends lost 0 bases and 5 bases, in that order; junction bases with no gene match: 15. There are 18 residues in the CDR3. Germline CDR1 is LGHNA and CDR2 is YSLEER. CDR3 loop: CASSQDFPAGLHRETQYF. CDR3 in DNA: TGCGCCAGCAGCCAAGATTTTCCGGCGGGACTACACCGGGAGACCCAGTACTTC.

Ten or more counts support this clonotype. The rearrangement joins TRBV9 to TRBJ1-1; no clear D gene. Trimming took 3 bases from V and 4 from J, leaving 16 bases between them. CDR3 length: 15 amino acids. Germline V gene data show CDR1 as SGDLS and CDR2 as YYNGEE. CDR3 sequence reads: CASSARGGRATEAFF. DNA of the CDR3: TGTGCCAGCAGCGCCCGCGGAGGGCGGGCCACTGAAGCTTTCTTT.

The chain links TRBV20-1 to TRBJ2-7; 7 bases are a match to TRBD1. This CDR3 contains 14 residues. V shed 6 bases and J 1 base; nucleotides not matched to a gene: 9. Germline lookup yields CDR1 DFQATT and CDR2 SNEGSKA (reference sequence). CDR3 residues: CSADPTGQSYEQYF. For the CDR3, the DNA is TGCAGTGCCGACCCGACGGGACAGTCCTACGAGCAGTACTTC.

The V and J genes are TRBV24-1 and TRBJ2-1, with D uncertain. The ends were cut back, 1 base at V and 1 base at J, with 10 bases in the middle. Per germline, CDR1 KGHDR and CDR2 SFDVKD. The CDR3 spans 16 residues. The CDR3 protein is CATSDLDVDSYNEQFF. CDR3 DNA: TGTGCCACCAGTGATTTAGACGTCGATTCCTACAATGAGCAGTTCTTC.

This clonotype was picked up many times. The chain combines TRBV9 with TRBJ1-4, with 7 nucleotides matching TRBD1. V shed 0 bases, J shed 6 bases, and the junction held 5 bases outside the gene matches. CDR1 SGDLS and CDR2 YYNGEE come from the germline V gene. The CDR3 runs to 15 residues. The CDR3 is CASSVGDRDDEKLFF. The CDR3 nucleotides read TGTGCCAGCAGCGTAGGAGACAGGGATGATGAAAAACTGTTTTTT.

This clonotype was seen at least ten times. The V and J genes are TRBV15 and TRBJ2-2, with D possibly TRBD2 on 6 matching bases. V was trimmed by 5 bases and J by 4 bases, leaving 17 bases between them. This CDR3 comprises 16 residues. Germline assignment: CDR1 LNHNV and CDR2 YYDKDF (reference sequence). The CDR3 region has the DNA TGTGCCACCAGCGGGGGACTTCTTATGGGCACCGGGGAGCTGTTTTTT. Translation: CATSGGLLMGTGELFF.